This T cell receptor beta chain originates from a study of beta chain features in type 1 diabetes. Study in general: Cells sorted and examined across all samples totaled 85 million to 110 million.

Whole-study findings and limits: For cells with high TCR expression, cDNA sequencing could yield over-representation. Type 1 diabetes patients had fewer VDJ junction insertions and more deletions.

This clone was counted a few times. The target antigen is unknown. As every portion of the isolated RNA was reverse transcribed, the sequencing read expressed TCRB transcripts. TCRdb's table, derived via immunoSEQ multiplex PCR, lists solely in-frame clones and lacks some. The sample gives around 140,000 clones, under 11% of which show up once; 1.3% is in the top ten. The sequence was collected from a man between 18 and 29 years old in good health. Source material: naive CD4+ T cells from blood.

The CDR3 is CASSLTSQPQHF. The CDR3 DNA is TGTGCCAGCAGCTTAACAAGTCAGCCCCAGCATTTT. The V and J genes are TRBV7-2 and TRBJ1-5; D remains unclear. Germline CDR1 reads SGHTA; CDR2 reads FQGNSA. CDR3 length equals 12 residues. The ends were cut back, 2 bases at V and 6 bases at J, with 5 bases in the middle.